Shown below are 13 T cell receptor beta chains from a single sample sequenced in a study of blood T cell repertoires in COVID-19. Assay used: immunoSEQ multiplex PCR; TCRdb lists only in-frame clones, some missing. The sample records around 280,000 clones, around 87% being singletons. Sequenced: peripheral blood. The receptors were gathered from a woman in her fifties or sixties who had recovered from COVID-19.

As DNA, the CDR3 is TGTGCCAGCAGTGGAGGGCCCGGACAGGGTGATTCACCCCTCCACTTT. Translated: CASSGGPGQGDSPLHF. The chain employs TRBV2 and TRBJ1-6; TRBD1 agrees at 8 bases. Germline-derived CDR1 and CDR2 are SNHLY and FYNNEI. The CDR3 has 16 amino acids. The trim removed 4 bases at V and 8 bases at J, leaving 10 bases unmatched.

The CDR3 reads CASSQEKTGGPSQETQYF. CDR3 bases: TGCGCCAGCAGCCAAGAAAAGACAGGAGGCCCCAGCCAAGAGACCCAGTACTTC. The chain joins TRBV4-3 to TRBJ2-5, with D possibly matching TRBD1 (6 bases). This CDR3 contains 18 residues. V was cut by 0 bases and J by 1 base, with 18 bases left in between. Per germline, CDR1 LGHNA and CDR2 YSLEER.

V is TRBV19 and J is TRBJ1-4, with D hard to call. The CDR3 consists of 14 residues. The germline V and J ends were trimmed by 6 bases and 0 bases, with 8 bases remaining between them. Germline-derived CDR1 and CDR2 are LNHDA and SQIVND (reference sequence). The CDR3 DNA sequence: TGTGCCAGTAGCCAGTACGCAACTAATGAAAAACTGTTTTTT. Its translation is CASSQYATNEKLFF.

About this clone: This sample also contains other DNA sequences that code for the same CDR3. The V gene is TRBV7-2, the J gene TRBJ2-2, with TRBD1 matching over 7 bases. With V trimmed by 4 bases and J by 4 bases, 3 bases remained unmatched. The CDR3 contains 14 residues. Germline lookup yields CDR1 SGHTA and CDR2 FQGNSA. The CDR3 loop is CASSSGQITGELFF. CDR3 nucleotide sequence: TGTGCCAGCAGCTCGGGACAGATCACCGGGGAGCTGTTTTTT.

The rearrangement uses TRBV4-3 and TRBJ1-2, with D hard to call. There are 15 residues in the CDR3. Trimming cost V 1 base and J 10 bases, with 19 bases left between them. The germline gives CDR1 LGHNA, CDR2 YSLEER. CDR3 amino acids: CASSQGSGRGSAYTF. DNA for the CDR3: TGCGCCAGCAGCCAAGGGTCTGGGAGAGGATCGGCCTACACCTTC.

The CDR3 region has the DNA TGCGCCAGCAGCCAGATGATACTAGCGGTTGACACAGATACGCAGTATTTT. It is translated as CASSQMILAVDTDTQYF. The chain employs TRBV4-3 and TRBJ2-3; 8 nucleotides line up with TRBD2. J gave up 2 bases and V 3 bases, and 10 bases lay outside the gene matches. CDR1 and CDR2 (germline): LGHNA, YSLEER. The CDR3 loop spans 17 amino acids.

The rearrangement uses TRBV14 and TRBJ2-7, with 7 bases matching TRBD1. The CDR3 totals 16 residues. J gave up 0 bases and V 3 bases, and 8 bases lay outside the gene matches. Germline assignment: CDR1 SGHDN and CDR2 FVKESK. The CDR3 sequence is CASSHPVNRGSYEQYF. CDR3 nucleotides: TGTGCCAGCAGCCACCCCGTAAACAGGGGCTCCTACGAGCAGTACTTC. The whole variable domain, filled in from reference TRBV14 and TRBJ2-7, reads EAGVTQFPSHSVIEKGQTVTLRCDPISGHDNLYWYRRVMGKEIKFLLHFVKESKQDESGMPNNRFLAERTGGTYSTLKVQPAELEDSGVYFCASSHPVNRGSYEQYFGPGTRLTVT.

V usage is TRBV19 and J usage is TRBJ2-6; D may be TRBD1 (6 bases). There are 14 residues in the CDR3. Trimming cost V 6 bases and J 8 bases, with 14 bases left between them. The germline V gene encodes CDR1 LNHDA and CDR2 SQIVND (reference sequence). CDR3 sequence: CASSRLGQSNVLTF. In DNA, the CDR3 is TGTGCCAGTAGCAGATTAGGACAGTCCAACGTCCTGACTTTC.

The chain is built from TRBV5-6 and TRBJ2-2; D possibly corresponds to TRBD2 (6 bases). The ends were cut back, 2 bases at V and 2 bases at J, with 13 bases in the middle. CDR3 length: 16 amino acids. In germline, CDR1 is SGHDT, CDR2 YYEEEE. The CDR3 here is CASSLYGGINTGELFF. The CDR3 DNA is TGTGCCAGCAGCTTATACGGCGGGATAAACACCGGGGAGCTGTTTTTT.

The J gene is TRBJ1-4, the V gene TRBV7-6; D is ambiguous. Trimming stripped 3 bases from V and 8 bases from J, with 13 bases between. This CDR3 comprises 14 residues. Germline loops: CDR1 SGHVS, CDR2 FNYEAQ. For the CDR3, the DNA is TGTGCCAGCAGCTTGGCGGGGATACAGGAAAAACTGTTTTTT. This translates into CASSLAGIQEKLFF.

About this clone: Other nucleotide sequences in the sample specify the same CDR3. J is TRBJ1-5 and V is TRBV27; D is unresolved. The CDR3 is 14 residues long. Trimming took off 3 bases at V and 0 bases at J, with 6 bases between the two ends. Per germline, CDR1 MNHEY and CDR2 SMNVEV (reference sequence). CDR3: CASSLRDSNQPQHF. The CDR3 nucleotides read TGTGCCAGCAGTTTGCGGGATAGCAATCAGCCCCAGCATTTT.

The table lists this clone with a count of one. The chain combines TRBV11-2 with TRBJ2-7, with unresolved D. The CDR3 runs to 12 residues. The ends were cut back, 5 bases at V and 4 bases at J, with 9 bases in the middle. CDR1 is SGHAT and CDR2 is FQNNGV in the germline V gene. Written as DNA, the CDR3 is TGTGCCAGCAGCCCCCATCAGTACGAGCAGTACTTC. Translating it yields CASSPHQYEQYF.

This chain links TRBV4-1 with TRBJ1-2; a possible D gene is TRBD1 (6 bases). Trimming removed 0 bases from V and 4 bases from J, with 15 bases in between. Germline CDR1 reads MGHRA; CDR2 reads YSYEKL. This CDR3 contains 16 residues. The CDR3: CASSQEWPQGAYGYTF. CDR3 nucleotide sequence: TGCGCCAGCAGCCAAGAGTGGCCACAGGGTGCCTATGGCTACACCTTC.